A selection of T cell receptor beta chains follows, all from one sample in a study of T cell responses to AZD1222 COVID-19 vaccine. Method: immunoSEQ multiplex PCR; TCRdb's copy keeps in-frame clones and lacks some. The table shows 150,000 to 160,000 clones, with about nine tenths occurring only once. The sequenced sample was peripheral blood, obtained on day 0 of AZD1222 vaccination. The origin of the receptors is an adult in good health. Each CDR3 is given with its conserved first and last residue. Each record gives: V gene, J gene, CDR3 protein.

v_gene: TRBV4-1
j_gene: TRBJ1-1
CDR3aa: CASSQDRDRGTEAFF

v_gene: TRBV6-2/TRBV6-3
j_gene: TRBJ2-3
CDR3aa: CASSYDTFSTDTQYF

v_gene: TRBV29-1
j_gene: TRBJ1-2
CDR3aa: CSAEGQGFYGYTF

v_gene: TRBV4-1
j_gene: TRBJ2-7
CDR3aa: CASSQDAGPPYEQYF

v_gene: TRBV18
j_gene: TRBJ2-1
CDR3aa: CASSPYRTGGDYNEQFF

v_gene: TRBV20-1
j_gene: TRBJ2-1
CDR3aa: CSASSLRAETHNEQFF

v_gene: TRBV9
j_gene: TRBJ2-2
CDR3aa: CASRQREFTGELFF

v_gene: TRBV10-3
j_gene: TRBJ2-5
CDR3aa: CAISRSSGIQETQYF

v_gene: TRBV3-1/TRBV3-2
j_gene: TRBJ1-1
CDR3aa: CASSRKFPGQVEAFF

v_gene: TRBV4-3
j_gene: TRBJ1-6
CDR3aa: CASSQVGRKNSPLHF

v_gene: TRBV3-1/TRBV3-2
j_gene: TRBJ1-2
CDR3aa: CASSHPAVHYGYTF

v_gene: TRBV27
j_gene: TRBJ1-3
CDR3aa: CASSPFLGALGNTIYF

v_gene: TRBV14
j_gene: TRBJ2-4
CDR3aa: CASSHNPNIQYF

v_gene: TRBV28
j_gene: TRBJ1-4
CDR3aa: CASSLSIQKLFF

v_gene: TRBV28
j_gene: TRBJ2-2
CDR3aa: CAISTQGPGELFF

v_gene: TRBV6-1
j_gene: TRBJ1-5
CDR3aa: CASSEATGTGNQPQHF

v_gene: TRBV4-3
j_gene: TRBJ1-5
CDR3aa: CASSQDRAAGYQPQHF

v_gene: TRBV10-3
j_gene: TRBJ2-4
CDR3aa: CAIKGLKNIQYF

v_gene: TRBV5-4
j_gene: TRBJ2-3
CDR3aa: CASSPLAGGATDTQYF

v_gene: TRBV30
j_gene: TRBJ1-5
CDR3aa: CAWSLTGYGQPQHF

v_gene: TRBV19
j_gene: TRBJ1-5
CDR3aa: CASNVDRSQPQHF

v_gene: TRBV7-5
j_gene: TRBJ1-1
CDR3aa: CARSPEEGGNTEAFF

v_gene: TRBV6-2/TRBV6-3
j_gene: TRBJ1-6
CDR3aa: CASSSSGGVRSPLHF

v_gene: TRBV27
j_gene: TRBJ2-1
CDR3aa: CASSWGQVYNEQFF

v_gene: TRBV29-1
j_gene: TRBJ2-3
CDR3aa: CSAAVVSPPDTQYF

v_gene: TRBV2
j_gene: TRBJ1-5
CDR3aa: CASSGTVYSNQPQHF

v_gene: TRBV7-2
j_gene: TRBJ2-7
CDR3aa: CASSIYRAGRYSYEQYF

v_gene: TRBV24-1
j_gene: TRBJ1-4
CDR3aa: CATSRGGTNEKLFF

v_gene: TRBV7-2
j_gene: TRBJ2-7
CDR3aa: CASSPNEVPRSEQYF

v_gene: TRBV4-1
j_gene: TRBJ2-7
CDR3aa: CASSQWATSAPYEQYF

v_gene: TRBV6-5
j_gene: TRBJ1-1
CDR3aa: CASPPIARLNTEAFF

v_gene: TRBV6-2/TRBV6-3
j_gene: TRBJ2-7
CDR3aa: CASSYAGRSYEQYF

v_gene: TRBV9
j_gene: TRBJ1-1
CDR3aa: CASSPGTDHLNTEAFF

v_gene: TRBV5-1
j_gene: TRBJ1-2
CDR3aa: CASSFSDTDGGYTF

v_gene: TRBV3-1/TRBV3-2
j_gene: TRBJ2-1
CDR3aa: CASSPSGRFYEQFF

v_gene: TRBV5-8
j_gene: TRBJ2-1
CDR3aa: CASSLTTSSLFPYNEQFF

v_gene: TRBV5-1
j_gene: TRBJ2-7
CDR3aa: CASSLEGHISYEQYF

v_gene: TRBV2
j_gene: TRBJ2-4
CDR3aa: CASSGNRGMSGIQYF

v_gene: TRBV13
j_gene: TRBJ2-5
CDR3aa: CASSPGGSIQETQYF

v_gene: TRBV19
j_gene: TRBJ2-1
CDR3aa: CASSIVRESLTYNEQFF